The entry below describes one TCR beta chain. Within the sample, other DNA sequences also encode this same CDR3. This record belongs to a study of blood T cell repertoires in COVID-19. Study background: Whether acute or convalescent, the COVID-19 samples came from the United States, Italy and Spain. PBMCs, B-cell-depleted T cells, or T cells provided the cDNA or gDNA that made up the material.

This CDR3 comprises 11 residues. V was clipped by 3 bases and J by 8 bases, with 7 bases between them. In the authors' methods: Cell counts per sample came from amplifying reference gene primers. Sequencing was performed with immunoSEQ multiplex PCR; in TCRdb, only in-frame clones are kept and a portion is missing. V and J calls and clone size are those listed in that table; D and trimming were worked out from the DNA. The sample shows 100,000 to 150,000 clones, about 80% of them seen only once. The rearrangement links TRBV12-3 or TRBV12-4 to TRBJ1-1; D perhaps matches TRBD1 (6 bases). The TCR comes from a man aged 35 to 55 with active or convalescent COVID-19. The sample consisted of peripheral blood. The CDR3 DNA reads as TGTGCCAGCAGTTTGAGGGGGGAAGCTTTCTTT. Translating it yields CASSLRGEAFF.